In its sample, the clone carrying this T cell receptor (beta chain) was seen many times. This sample was included in a study of T cells in Graves' hyperthyroidism and ophthalmopathy. Deletions cut 1 base from V and 4 bases from J, with 8 bases between. The length of the CDR3 is 13 residues. From germline, CDR1 is SQVTM and CDR2 ANQGSEA. Researchers took RNA transcripts and amplified the TCR beta CDR3 regions from them. RT-PCR in the first round (using the HTBI primer set) targeted the TCR CDR3. MiXCR was run by TCRdb on the multiplex PCR reads, yielding one entry per CDR3 protein. The data show 600,000 to 850,000 distinct CDR3 sequences, around a sixth seen once.

This TCR came from a woman in her forties or fifties with Graves' hyperthyroidism that later progressed to Graves' ophthalmopathy. The chain couples TRBV29-1 to TRBJ1-5, with D hard to call. The sequenced material came from blood. This CDR3 is CSVEGQPNQPQHF. Written as DNA, the CDR3 is TGCAGCGTTGAAGGCCAGCCGAATCAGCCCCAGCATTTT.